These T cell receptor beta chains were read from a single sample in a study of CD8+ T cells in alopecia areata. The repertoire was sequenced with immunoSEQ multiplex PCR; TCRdb's copy has only in-frame clones and lacks some. The sample contains roughly 75,000 clones, roughly 60% of which appear only once. Sequencing was performed on CD8+ T cells sorted from blood, taken at week 0. These receptors all come from a human donor with alopecia areata. Each CDR3 is given with its conserved first and last residue. D genes are given only for firm matches. The listing skips clone size in some rows; elsewhere it reads once, few, many or a size class.

abundance,j_gene,v_gene,d_gene,CDR3aa,CDR3nt
.,TRBJ1-4,TRBV2,.,CASSGATTNEKLFF,TGTGCCAGCAGTGGGGCTACAACTAATGAAAAACTGTTTTTT
.,TRBJ2-2,TRBV30,TRBD2,CAWNGLAGGLRRTGELFF,TGTGCCTGGAATGGACTAGCGGGAGGTCTGAGACGCACCGGGGAGCTGTTTTTT
.,TRBJ1-2,TRBV29-1,.,CSVDLGEDYGYTF,TGCAGCGTTGATCTTGGAGAAGACTATGGCTACACCTTC
.,TRBJ2-1,TRBV4-3,.,CASSQDKDSYNEQFF,TGCGCCAGCAGCCAAGATAAGGACTCTTACAATGAGCAGTTCTTC
few,TRBJ2-7,TRBV5-1,TRBD1,CASSWDRAYEQYF,TGCGCCAGCAGCTGGGACAGGGCTTACGAGCAGTACTTC
medium-sized,TRBJ2-1,TRBV7-9,TRBD2,CASSIVAGDEYNEQFF,TGTGCCAGCAGCATAGTAGCGGGAGACGAATACAATGAGCAGTTCTTC
.,TRBJ1-4,TRBV30,.,CAWNFVASPTNEKLFF,TGTGCCTGGAATTTCGTCGCGTCTCCAACTAATGAAAAACTGTTTTTT
.,TRBJ2-5,TRBV30,TRBD1,CAWSLGQEQETQYF,TGTGCCTGGAGCTTAGGACAGGAGCAAGAGACCCAGTACTTC
few,TRBJ1-1,TRBV7-9,.,CASSPKDGPEAFF,TGTGCCAGCAGCCCTAAAGACGGACCCGAAGCTTTCTTT
.,TRBJ2-5,TRBV5-1,.,CASSLGSHIQETQYF,TGCGCCAGCAGCTTGGGGAGTCACATACAAGAGACCCAGTACTTC
.,TRBJ2-7,TRBV6-5,.,CASSYLDVGGEQYF,TGTGCCAGCAGTTACTTGGACGTTGGGGGCGAGCAGTACTTC
.,TRBJ2-5,TRBV9,.,CASSVGGKERETQYF,TGTGCCAGCAGCGTAGGCGGCAAGGAGAGGGAGACCCAGTACTTC
.,TRBJ2-7,TRBV5-1,TRBD1,CASSLVVTGNEQYF,TGCGCCAGCAGCTTGGTTGTGACAGGGAACGAGCAGTACTTC
.,TRBJ2-2,TRBV11-1,.,CASSPQPGPEISGELFF,TGTGCCAGCAGCCCTCAACCGGGGCCGGAGATCTCCGGGGAGCTGTTTTTT
.,TRBJ2-1,TRBV29-1,TRBD1,CSVEDPGGTGYNEQFF,TGCAGCGTTGAAGATCCAGGAGGGACAGGGTACAATGAGCAGTTCTTC
.,TRBJ2-3,TRBV30,.,CAWSVYEQFDTQYF,TGTGCCTGGAGTGTCTACGAGCAATTCGATACGCAGTATTTT
.,TRBJ1-4,TRBV18,.,CASSLEGEKYEKLFF,TGTGCCAGCTCACTCGAGGGAGAAAAGTATGAAAAACTGTTTTTT
.,TRBJ2-1,TRBV30,TRBD1,CAWEGARVNEQFF,TGTGCCTGGGAGGGGGCGCGTGTCAATGAGCAGTTCTTC
.,TRBJ1-1,TRBV30,.,CAWSPVNTEAFF,TGTGCCTGGAGCCCAGTGAACACTGAAGCTTTCTTT
many,TRBJ2-3,TRBV10-3,TRBD2,CASTTSAPSDTQYF,TGTGCCAGCACCACTAGCGCCCCTTCAGATACGCAGTATTTT
.,TRBJ1-1,TRBV29-1,.,CSVEIWNGAFF,TGCAGCGTTGAAATCTGGAACGGAGCTTTCTTT
.,TRBJ1-2,TRBV5-1,TRBD1,CASSFDGQGASNYGYTF,TGCGCCAGCAGCTTCGATGGACAGGGGGCGTCTAACTATGGCTACACCTTC
.,TRBJ1-1,TRBV5-1,.,CASSFIRPSEREAFF,TGCGCCAGCAGCTTTATTAGGCCATCAGAACGGGAAGCTTTCTTT
.,TRBJ2-3,TRBV27,.,CATLFVDTQYF,TGTGCCACACTGTTCGTAGATACGCAGTATTTT
.,TRBJ2-3,TRBV27,.,CASSLWDTDTQYF,TGTGCCAGCAGTTTGTGGGACACAGATACGCAGTATTTT
.,TRBJ1-5,TRBV30,.,CAWSWDVRQPQHF,TGTGCCTGGAGCTGGGATGTCAGGCAGCCCCAGCATTTT
.,TRBJ2-1,TRBV27,.,CASRPGLYNEQFF,TGTGCCAGCAGACCGGGACTTTACAATGAGCAGTTCTTC
.,TRBJ2-1,TRBV30,.,CAWSVTVEEQFF,TGTGCCTGGAGTGTAACGGTGGAGGAGCAGTTCTTC
few,TRBJ2-5,TRBV4-1,.,CASSQVMYQETQYF,TGCGCCAGCAGCCAAGTGATGTATCAAGAGACCCAGTACTTC
.,TRBJ2-3,TRBV6-4,.,CASSDVAGSTDTQYF,TGTGCCAGCAGTGATGTGGCAGGGAGCACAGATACGCAGTATTTT
.,TRBJ1-4,TRBV19,.,CASSINRPAGSEKLFF,TGTGCCAGTAGTATCAACCGACCGGCCGGTAGTGAAAAACTGTTTTTT
.,TRBJ1-5,TRBV9,.,CASSVSGLINQPQHF,TGTGCCAGCAGCGTATCAGGGCTCATCAATCAGCCCCAGCATTTT
.,TRBJ2-6,TRBV5-4,.,CASRSRGPGANVLTF,TGTGCCAGCAGAAGTCGGGGTCCTGGGGCCAACGTCCTGACTTTC
.,TRBJ2-5,TRBV27,.,CASSLDRETQYF,TGTGCCAGCAGTTTAGATCGGGAGACCCAGTACTTC
few,TRBJ2-1,TRBV5-1,.,CASSLSSYRYNEQFF,TGCGCCAGCAGCTTGTCGAGCTATAGGTACAATGAGCAGTTCTTC
.,TRBJ2-7,TRBV29-1,TRBD2,CSVTSGGYEQYF,TGCAGCGTTACTAGCGGGGGTTACGAGCAGTACTTC
few,TRBJ1-2,TRBV29-1,TRBD1,CSVEVRDRTYYGYTF,TGCAGCGTTGAAGTCAGGGACAGGACCTACTATGGCTACACCTTC
.,TRBJ2-7,TRBV28,.,CASSLLAGRVATYEQYF,TGTGCCAGCAGTTTATTGGCGGGAAGGGTTGCGACCTACGAGCAGTACTTC
few,TRBJ1-2,TRBV7-9,.,CASSLSTENYGYTF,TGTGCCAGCAGCTTATCTACCGAAAACTATGGCTACACCTTC
.,TRBJ1-6,TRBV27,.,CASSRLGDNSPLHF,TGTGCCAGCAGCCGACTAGGGGATAATTCACCCCTCCACTTT
.,TRBJ2-5,TRBV5-4,TRBD2,CAMGGGETQYF,TGTGCCATGGGCGGGGGAGAGACCCAGTACTTC
.,TRBJ1-1,TRBV5-1,.,CASSLGTDYTEAFF,TGCGCCAGCAGCTTAGGAACAGACTACACTGAAGCTTTCTTT
few,TRBJ2-7,TRBV7-9,.,CASSLARNEQYF,TGTGCCAGCAGCTTAGCGAGGAACGAGCAGTACTTC